This record covers a single T cell receptor (beta chain). Its specificity is unknown. Germline values: CDR1 MGHDK, CDR2 SYGVNS. The CDR3 covers 15 residues. With 0 bases clipped from V and 5 bases from J, the junction kept 4 bases outside the gene matches. The source of the sample is a study of T cells in Graves' hyperthyroidism and ophthalmopathy. Study-level results: Blood also contained most expanded thyroid clonotypes above 0.001.

Orbital computed tomography and thyroid ultrasound, together with serum TRAb and thyroxine and clinical symptoms, were used for diagnoses. Authors of the study amplified TCR beta CDR3 regions from RNA transcripts. HTBI primers were employed in a first-round RT-PCR of the TCR CDR3. MiXCR, applied by TCRdb to the multiplex PCR reads, yields one record per CDR3 protein. The table records hundreds of thousands of distinct CDR3 sequences, around 14% of them present only once. The genes are TRBV25-1 and TRBJ2-1; 7 nucleotides match TRBD1. Sequencing was performed on blood. The sequence was obtained from a woman in her late teens or twenties with Graves' hyperthyroidism that later progressed to Graves' ophthalmopathy. The CDR3 loop reads CASSEYYRGDNEQFF. DNA for the CDR3: TGTGCCAGCAGTGAATATTACAGGGGCGACAATGAGCAGTTCTTC.